Listed here are 21 T cell receptor beta chains from one sample, sequenced in a study of identifying expanded T cells in peripheral blood. Profiled with immunoSEQ multiplex PCR; TCRdb holds only in-frame clones, not every one. The sample has around 100,000 clones; roughly 90% are singletons. The source material was blood. Receptor source: a person between 18 and 75 years old in good health.

The V and J genes are TRBV7-8 and TRBJ2-3; D call uncertain. Per the germline V gene, CDR1 is SGHVS and CDR2 is FQNEAQ. CDR3 length equals 14 residues. Between the trimmed V and J ends, which lost 7 bases and 0 bases, there was a span of 11 bases. The CDR3 region is CASTSGPSTDTQYF. CDR3 DNA: TGTGCCAGCACCTCAGGACCGAGCACAGATACGCAGTATTTT.

Of note for this clone: At one end, the junction sequence differs from germline, possibly due to a read error. The chain joins TRBV7-2 to TRBJ2-6, with D uncertain. The germline CDR1 and CDR2 sequences are SGHTA and FQGNSA. The CDR3 is 13 residues long. The CDR3, as DNA: TGTGCCAGCAGCTTCTTTGGGGTCAACGTCCTGACTTTC. It is translated as CASSFFGVNVLTF.

The rearrangement joins TRBV28 to TRBJ1-1; D not resolved. CDR3 length: 10 residues. Germline V CDR1 and CDR2: MDHEN, SYDVKM. V was cut by 11 bases and J by 5 bases, with 9 bases left in between. The CDR3 DNA reads as TGTGCCGGCCTAAAAACTGAAGCTTTCTTT. Translating it yields CAGLKTEAFF.

The chain recombines TRBV2 with TRBJ2-3; no reliable D call. The CDR3 length is 12 residues. The V end lost 6 bases, the J end lost 4 bases, and 8 bases lay between the germline ends. Germline CDR1 SNHLY, CDR2 FYNNEI. CDR3 bases: TGTGCCAGCAGGAAAGGTGCAGATACGCAGTATTTT. It codes for CASRKGADTQYF.

The J gene is TRBJ1-3, the V gene TRBV7-6, with D possibly matching TRBD1 (5 bases). The CDR3 runs to 15 residues. The germline gives CDR1 SGHVS, CDR2 FNYEAQ. The germline V and J ends were trimmed by 5 bases and 3 bases, with 14 bases remaining between them. The CDR3 DNA is TGTGCCAGCAGCGAGGGGTGGGCAGGTGGAAACACCATATATTTT. Translation gives CASSEGWAGGNTIYF.

This chain connects TRBV11-1 to TRBJ1-1; D is ambiguous. V was shortened by 5 bases and J by 0 bases, with 13 bases between the two germline ends. CDR1 and CDR2 (germline): SGHAT, FQDESV (reference sequence). CDR3 length: 15 amino acids. The CDR3 is CASSPFKSMNTEAFF. CDR3 DNA sequence: TGTGCCAGCAGCCCCTTCAAAAGCATGAACACTGAAGCTTTCTTT.

V usage is TRBV10-3 and J usage is TRBJ1-3; no definite D call. The CDR3 runs 12 residues. V was clipped by 8 bases and J by 5 bases, with 10 bases between them. The V gene's germline CDR1 is ENHRY and CDR2 SYGVKD. CDR3 region: CAILKGRNTIYF. CDR3 DNA sequence: TGTGCCATCTTGAAGGGAAGAAACACCATATATTTT.

CDR3 sequence: CASSTRTLRTNYGYTF. In nucleotides, the CDR3 is TGTGCCAGCAGCACTAGGACACTCCGAACTAACTATGGCTACACCTTC. The chain recombines TRBV7-9 with TRBJ1-2; D is perhaps TRBD1 (5 bases). The germline CDR1 and CDR2 sequences are SEHNR and FQNEAQ (reference sequence). V was shortened by 5 bases and J by 0 bases, with 16 bases between the two germline ends. The CDR3 length is 16 residues.

This clone occurred many times. The chain uses TRBV2 and TRBJ1-6; D uncertain. Germline V lookup: CDR1 SNHLY, CDR2 FYNNEI. The CDR3 loop spans 13 amino acids. Trimming removed 8 bases at V and 7 bases at J, with 12 bases between. The CDR3 DNA follows: TGTGCCAGCCATTTCGCCTCAAATTCACCCCTCCACTTT. Its protein product is CASHFASNSPLHF.

The chain carries TRBV6-1 and TRBJ1-4, with unresolved D. CDR1 and CDR2 from the germline V gene are MNHNS and SASEGT. CDR3 length equals 15 residues. Trimming pared 2 bases from V and 6 bases from J, leaving 13 bases between. CDR3 residues: CASSETTASDEKLFF. The CDR3, as DNA: TGTGCCAGCAGTGAAACGACCGCCTCAGATGAAAAACTGTTTTTT.

V and J are TRBV6-1 and TRBJ1-4; possibly TRBD1 for D (5 bases). CDR1 MNHNS and CDR2 SASEGT come from the germline V gene. This CDR3 comprises 14 residues. V lost 5 bases, J lost 8 bases, and 15 bases lay in between. The CDR3 DNA sequence: TGTGCCAGCAGTTCCGGGGACGCCCTCGAAAAACTGTTTTTT. It yields the protein CASSSGDALEKLFF.

The chain combines TRBV28 with TRBJ2-3, with a tentative D call TRBD2 (7 bases). V was trimmed by 10 bases and J by 4 bases, leaving 18 bases between them. The CDR3 is made up of 14 amino acids. CDR1 and CDR2 (germline): MDHEN, SYDVKM. The CDR3 DNA is TGTGCCACCAATTGGGGGGGGCATCCAGATACGCAGTATTTT. The encoded protein is CATNWGGHPDTQYF.

This chain joins TRBV7-2 and TRBJ2-7; D may correspond to TRBD1 or TRBD2 (6 bases each). Trimming shortened V by 6 bases and J by 0 bases, and 12 bases separated the two germline ends. From germline, CDR1 is SGHTA and CDR2 FQGNSA. The CDR3 is 14 residues long. CDR3 in amino acids: CASSPWGASYEQYF. The CDR3 coding sequence is TGTGCCAGCAGTCCCTGGGGGGCCTCCTACGAGCAGTACTTC.

This clone was recorded once. This chain connects TRBV4-1 to TRBJ1-6; unclear D gene. The germline CDR1 and CDR2 sequences are MGHRA and YSYEKL. CDR3 length: 16 amino acids. V was cut by 0 bases and J by 0 bases, with 6 bases left in between. This CDR3 reads CASSQEPGSYNSPLHF. In nucleotides, the CDR3 is TGCGCCAGCAGCCAAGAACCCGGCTCCTATAATTCACCCCTCCACTTT.

This chain connects TRBV11-3 to TRBJ2-4, with TRBD2 as a possible D gene (6 bases). Germline values: CDR1 SGHNT, CDR2 YENEEA. The CDR3 loop spans 16 amino acids. Trimming removed 4 bases from V and 0 bases from J, with 13 bases in between. DNA for the CDR3: TGTGCCAGCAGCTCTCAAGGAGGGGCAGCCAAAAACATTCAGTACTTC. Its protein is CASSSQGGAAKNIQYF.

The CDR3 DNA sequence: TGTGCCAGCAGCTTTGGACGGTACGAGCAGTACTTC. Translated, it gives CASSFGRYEQYF. The V and J genes are TRBV11-2 and TRBJ2-7; D is unresolved. The length of the CDR3 is 12 residues. Trimming shortened V by 3 bases and J by 4 bases, and 7 bases separated the two germline ends. The germline V gene encodes CDR1 SGHAT and CDR2 FQNNGV. Looking up the rest from reference TRBV11-2 and TRBJ2-7 gives the full variable domain: EAGVAQSPRYKIIEKRQSVAFWCNPISGHATLYWYQQILGQGPKLLIQFQNNGVVDDSQLPKDRFSAERLKGVDSTLKIQPAKLEDSAVYLCASSFGRYEQYFGPGTRLTVT.

This chain links TRBV18 with TRBJ1-6, with D hard to call. V was pared by 2 bases and J by 8 bases, with 16 bases between. The germline gives CDR1 KGHSH, CDR2 LQKENI. The CDR3 is 16 amino acids. The chain's CDR3 is CASSPTGVLMDSPLHF. The CDR3 DNA sequence: TGTGCCAGCTCACCAACCGGGGTTCTGATGGATTCACCCCTCCACTTT.

This rearrangement joins TRBV7-9 to TRBJ2-2, with 9 nucleotides matching TRBD1. V dropped 4 bases and J dropped 5; count of bases not matched to a gene: 5. From germline, CDR1 is SEHNR and CDR2 FQNEAQ (reference sequence). The CDR3 covers 15 residues. Here the CDR3 reads CASSYGTGSTGELFF. The DNA of the CDR3 is TGTGCCAGCAGCTATGGGACAGGGTCAACCGGGGAGCTGTTTTTT.

The chain employs TRBV6-5 and TRBJ1-1; 7 bases are shared with TRBD1. J was trimmed by 7 bases and V by 6 bases; bases with no gene match: 5. This CDR3 region has 12 residues. CDR1 and CDR2 from the germline V gene are MNHEY and SVGAGI. CDR3 DNA: TGTGCCAGCAGCCCCCAGGGGGATGAAGCTTTCTTT. Its protein is CASSPQGDEAFF.

The chain recombines TRBV4-1 with TRBJ1-5, with D unclear. The V and J ends lost 0 bases and 3 bases respectively, with 6 bases between them. Per the germline V gene, CDR1 is MGHRA and CDR2 is YSYEKL. The CDR3 length is 14 residues. The CDR3 region has the DNA TGCGCCAGCAGCCAAGAGGGATACAATCAGCCCCAGCATTTT. Protein: CASSQEGYNQPQHF.

This chain joins TRBV4-3 and TRBJ1-2; TRBD1 agrees at 7 bases. V shed 2 bases, J shed 4 bases, and the junction held 4 bases outside the gene matches. Germline V gene data show CDR1 as LGHNA and CDR2 as YSLEER. The CDR3 covers 14 residues. CDR3 nucleotide sequence: TGCGCCAGCAGCCAAACCCCAGGGGGCTATGGCTACACCTTC. Protein sequence: CASSQTPGGYGYTF.